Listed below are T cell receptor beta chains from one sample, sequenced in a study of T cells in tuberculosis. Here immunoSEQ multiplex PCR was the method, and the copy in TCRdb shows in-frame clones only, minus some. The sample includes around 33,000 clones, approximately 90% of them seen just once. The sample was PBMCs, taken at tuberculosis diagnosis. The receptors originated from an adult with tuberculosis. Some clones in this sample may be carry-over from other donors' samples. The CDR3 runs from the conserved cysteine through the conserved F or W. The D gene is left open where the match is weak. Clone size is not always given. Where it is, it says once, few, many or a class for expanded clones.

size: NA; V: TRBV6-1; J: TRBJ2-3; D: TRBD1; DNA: TGTGCCAGCAGTGAAGACGGGGGACAGGGCACAGATACGCAGTATTTT; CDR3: CASSEDGGQGTDTQYF
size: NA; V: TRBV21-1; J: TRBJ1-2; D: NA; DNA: TGTGCCAGCAGGGAGTACAGGGACAGGGGGACCTATGGCTACACCTTC; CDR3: CASREYRDRGTYGYTF
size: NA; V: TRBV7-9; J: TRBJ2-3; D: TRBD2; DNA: TGTGCCAGCAGCGCAGGACTAGCGGACTCGAATACGCAGTATTTT; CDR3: CASSAGLADSNTQYF
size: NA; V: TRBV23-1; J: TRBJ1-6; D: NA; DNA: TGCGCCAGCAGTCTAGGACAGTTCCACTTT; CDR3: CASSLGQFHF
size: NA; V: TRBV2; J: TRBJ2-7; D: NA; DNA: TGTGCCAGCAGTGGCCCTAGGGTCAGGGAGGCCGAGCAGTACTTC; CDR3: CASSGPRVREAEQYF
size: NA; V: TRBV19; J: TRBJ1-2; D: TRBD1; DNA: TGTGCCAGTAGTTCCCGAATAGGGACAGGGGCCTATGGCTACACCTTC; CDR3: CASSSRIGTGAYGYTF
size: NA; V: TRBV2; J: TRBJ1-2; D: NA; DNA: TGTGCCAGCAGCCAAGCCCCCTATAATGGCTACACCTTC; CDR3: CASSQAPYNGYTF
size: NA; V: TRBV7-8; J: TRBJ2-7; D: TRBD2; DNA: TGTGCCAGCAGCTTAGGGACTAGCGGGGCCCCCTCCTACGAGCAGTACTTC; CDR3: CASSLGTSGAPSYEQYF
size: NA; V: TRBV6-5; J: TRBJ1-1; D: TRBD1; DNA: TGTGCCACCAGGAGGGGGCGCATGAATGGGGAAGCTTTCTTT; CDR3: CATRRGRMNGEAFF
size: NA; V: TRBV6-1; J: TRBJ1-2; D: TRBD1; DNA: TGTGCCAGCAGAGACAGGGTAGGGTATGGCTACACCTTC; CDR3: CASRDRVGYGYTF
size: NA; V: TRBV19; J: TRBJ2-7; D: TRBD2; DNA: TGTGCCAGTAGTAGGGACTACCTAACCTACGAGCAGTACTTC; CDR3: CASSRDYLTYEQYF
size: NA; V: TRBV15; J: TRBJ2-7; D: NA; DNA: TGTGCCACCAGCAGAGATCCAGGGGCAGGGCGAGGGTCCTACGAGCAGTACTTC; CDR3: CATSRDPGAGRGSYEQYF
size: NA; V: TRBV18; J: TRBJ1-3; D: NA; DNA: TGTGCCAGCTCACCACCCGGCTCGGGGAGGGGAAACACCATATATTTT; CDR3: CASSPPGSGRGNTIYF
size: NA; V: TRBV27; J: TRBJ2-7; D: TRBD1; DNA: TGTGCCAGCAGTTTGAGACAGGGCGTCTACGAGCAGTACTTC; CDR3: CASSLRQGVYEQYF
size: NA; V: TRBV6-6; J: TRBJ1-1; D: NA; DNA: TGTGCCAGCAACCAGGGGCTGAACACTGAAGCTTTCTTT; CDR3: CASNQGLNTEAFF
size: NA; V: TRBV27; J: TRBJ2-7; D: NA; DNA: TGTGCCAGCAGTTGGGCGGGCCCGAGCTCCTACGAGCAGTACTTC; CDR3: CASSWAGPSSYEQYF
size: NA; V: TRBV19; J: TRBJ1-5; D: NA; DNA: TGTGCCAGTAACTCGGCGGGGGCGCAGAATCAGCCCCAGCATTTT; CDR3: CASNSAGAQNQPQHF
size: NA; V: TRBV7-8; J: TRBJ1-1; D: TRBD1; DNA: TGTGCCAGCAGCCCAGAGGACAGGACCAGCATGAACACTGAAGCTTTCTTT; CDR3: CASSPEDRTSMNTEAFF
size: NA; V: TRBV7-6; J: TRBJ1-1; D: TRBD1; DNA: TGTGCCAGCAGCTCCCGACAGGGGAGCACTGAAGCTTTCTTT; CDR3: CASSSRQGSTEAFF
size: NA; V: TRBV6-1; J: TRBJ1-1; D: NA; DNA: TGTGCCAGCAGTGAAGGGAGCGGTACTGAAGCTTTCTTT; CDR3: CASSEGSGTEAFF
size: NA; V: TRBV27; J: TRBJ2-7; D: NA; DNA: TGTGCCAGCAGCGGAGGGACCTACGAGCAGTACTTC; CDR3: CASSGGTYEQYF
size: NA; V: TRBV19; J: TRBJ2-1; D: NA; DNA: TGTGCCAGTACCACAGCCTCCTACAATGAGCAGTTCTTC; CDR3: CASTTASYNEQFF
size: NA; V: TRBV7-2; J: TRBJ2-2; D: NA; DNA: TGTGCCAGCAGCTTAGTAATGAACACCGGGGAGCTGTTTTTT; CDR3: CASSLVMNTGELFF
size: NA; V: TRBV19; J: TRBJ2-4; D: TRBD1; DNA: TGTGCCAGTAGTACCTCACCGACAGGGGCCAAAAACATTCAGTACTTC; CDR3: CASSTSPTGAKNIQYF
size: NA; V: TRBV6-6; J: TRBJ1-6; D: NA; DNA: TGTGCCAGCAGAAGGGGCGCAGATAATTCACCCCTCCACTTT; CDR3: CASRRGADNSPLHF
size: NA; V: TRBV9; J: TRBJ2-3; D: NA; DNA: TGTGCCAGCAGCGTAGTTGGCAGGGCGGCGGGGGATACGCAGTATTTT; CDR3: CASSVVGRAAGDTQYF
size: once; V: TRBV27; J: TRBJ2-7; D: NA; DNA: TGTGCCAGCAGTTCTGGCAACCGAATCTACGAGCAGTACTTC; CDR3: CASSSGNRIYEQYF
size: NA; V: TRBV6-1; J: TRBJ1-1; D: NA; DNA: TGTGCCAGCAGTGCTAGGGGGGGGTTTAGGAACACTGAAGCTTTCTTT; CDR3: CASSARGGFRNTEAFF
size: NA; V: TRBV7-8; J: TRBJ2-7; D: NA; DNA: TGTGCCAGCAGTTCAGACAGATCCTACGAGCAGTACTTC; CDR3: CASSSDRSYEQYF
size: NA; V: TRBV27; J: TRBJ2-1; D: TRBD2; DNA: TGTGCCAGCAGCTATTGGGGACTAGCGGGGGCGTACAATGAGCAGTTCTTC; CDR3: CASSYWGLAGAYNEQFF
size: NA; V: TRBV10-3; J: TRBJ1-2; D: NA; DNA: TGTGCCATCAGTGAGTCCAGGGCTGGCTACACCTTC; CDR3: CAISESRAGYTF
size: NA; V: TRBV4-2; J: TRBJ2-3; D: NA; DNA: TGTGCCAGCAGCCCGGGATTCACAGATACGCAGTATTTT; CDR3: CASSPGFTDTQYF
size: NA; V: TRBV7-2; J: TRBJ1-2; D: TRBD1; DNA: TGTGCCAGCAGCGCGCGGGACAGGGGTAACTATGGCTACACCTTC; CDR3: CASSARDRGNYGYTF
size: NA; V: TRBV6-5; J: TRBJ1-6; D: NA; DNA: TGTGCCAGCAGGGTACAGGGATCACCCCTCCACTTT; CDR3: CASRVQGSPLHF
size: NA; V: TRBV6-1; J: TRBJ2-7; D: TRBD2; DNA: TGTGCCAGCAGGGAAGCGGGGGGGCCGCGGGAGCAGTACTTC; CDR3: CASREAGGPREQYF
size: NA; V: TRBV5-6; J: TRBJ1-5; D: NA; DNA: TGTGCCAGCAGCTTGGGGGCAGCTCAGCCCCAGCATTTT; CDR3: CASSLGAAQPQHF
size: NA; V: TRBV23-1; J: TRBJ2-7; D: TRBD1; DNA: TGCGCCAGCAGTCAATCGGGTCAAAAGTGGGACAGGATACAGACCTCCTACGAGCAGTACTTC; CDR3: CASSQSGQKWDRIQTSYEQYF
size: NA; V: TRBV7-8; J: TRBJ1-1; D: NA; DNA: TGTGCCAGCAGCTTACGGGGAGTTGGGACTGAAGCTTTCTTT; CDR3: CASSLRGVGTEAFF
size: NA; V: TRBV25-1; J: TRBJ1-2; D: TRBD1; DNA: TGTGCCAGCAGTGTCGGACAGGGGGCGGACTATGGCTACACCTTC; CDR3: CASSVGQGADYGYTF
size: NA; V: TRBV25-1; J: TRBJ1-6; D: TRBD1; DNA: TGTGCCAGCACCCCGGGACAGAATAATTCACCCCTCCACTTT; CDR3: CASTPGQNNSPLHF
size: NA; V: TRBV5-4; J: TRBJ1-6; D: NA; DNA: TGTGCCAGCAGCTCTCATCGGACAGACTCCTATAATTCACCCCTCCACTTT; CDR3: CASSSHRTDSYNSPLHF
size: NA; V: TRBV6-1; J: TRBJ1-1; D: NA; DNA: TGTGCCAGCAGTCAGGAGGGGTTCCGGGAAGCTTTCTTT; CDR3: CASSQEGFREAFF
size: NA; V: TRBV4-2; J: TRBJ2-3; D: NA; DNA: TGTGCCAGCAGCCCCACTAGGGTTAGCACAGATACGCAGTATTTT; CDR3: CASSPTRVSTDTQYF
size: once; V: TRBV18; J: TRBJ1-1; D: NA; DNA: TGTGCCAGCTCACCGAGACAGGACCGTGACACTGAAGCTTTCTTT; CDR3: CASSPRQDRDTEAFF
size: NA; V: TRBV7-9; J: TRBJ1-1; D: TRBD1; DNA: TGTGCCAGCAGCTTGCCAGGGGGAGGAAACACTGAAGCTTTCTTT; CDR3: CASSLPGGGNTEAFF
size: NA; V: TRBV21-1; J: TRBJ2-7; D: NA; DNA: TGTGCCAGCCAAGCGGTGGGGACAGGAGGGTACGAGCAGTACTTC; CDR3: CASQAVGTGGYEQYF